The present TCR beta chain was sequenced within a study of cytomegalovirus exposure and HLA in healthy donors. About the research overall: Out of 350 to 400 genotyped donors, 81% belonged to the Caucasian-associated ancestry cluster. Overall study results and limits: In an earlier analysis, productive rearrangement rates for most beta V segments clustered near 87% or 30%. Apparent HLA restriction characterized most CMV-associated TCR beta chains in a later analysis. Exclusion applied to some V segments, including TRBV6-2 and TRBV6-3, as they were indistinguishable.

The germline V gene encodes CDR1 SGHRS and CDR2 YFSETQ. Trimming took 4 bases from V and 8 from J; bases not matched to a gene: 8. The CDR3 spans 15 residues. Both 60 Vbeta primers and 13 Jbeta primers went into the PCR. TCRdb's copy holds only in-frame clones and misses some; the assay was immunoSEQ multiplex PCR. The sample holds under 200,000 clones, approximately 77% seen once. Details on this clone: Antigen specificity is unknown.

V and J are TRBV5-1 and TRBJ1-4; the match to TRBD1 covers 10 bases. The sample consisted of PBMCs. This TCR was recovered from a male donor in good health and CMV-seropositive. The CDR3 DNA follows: TGCGCCAGCAGCCCCCGGACAGGGGGGCGCGAAAAACTGTTTTTT. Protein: CASSPRTGGREKLFF.